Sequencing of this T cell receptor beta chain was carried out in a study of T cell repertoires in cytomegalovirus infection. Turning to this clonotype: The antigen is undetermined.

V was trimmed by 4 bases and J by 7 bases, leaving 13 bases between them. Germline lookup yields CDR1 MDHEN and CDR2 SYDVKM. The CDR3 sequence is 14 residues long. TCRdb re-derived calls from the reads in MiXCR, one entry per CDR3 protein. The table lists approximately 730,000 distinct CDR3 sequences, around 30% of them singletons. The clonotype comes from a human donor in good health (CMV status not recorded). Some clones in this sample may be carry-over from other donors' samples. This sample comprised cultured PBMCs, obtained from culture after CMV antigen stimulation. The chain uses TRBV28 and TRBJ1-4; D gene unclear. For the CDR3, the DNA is TGTGCCAGCAGTTCCCCTGGAGAGGGTGAAAAACTGTTTTTT. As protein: CASSSPGEGEKLFF.